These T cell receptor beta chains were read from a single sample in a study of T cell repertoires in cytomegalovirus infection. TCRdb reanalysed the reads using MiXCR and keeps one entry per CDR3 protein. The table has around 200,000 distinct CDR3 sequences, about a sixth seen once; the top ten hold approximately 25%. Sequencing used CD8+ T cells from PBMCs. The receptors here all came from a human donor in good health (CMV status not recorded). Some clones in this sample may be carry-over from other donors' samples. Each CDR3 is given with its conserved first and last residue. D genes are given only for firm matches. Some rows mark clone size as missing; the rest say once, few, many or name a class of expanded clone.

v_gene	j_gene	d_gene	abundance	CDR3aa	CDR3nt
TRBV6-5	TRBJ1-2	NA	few	CASSYDTGNYGYTF	TGTGCCAGCAGTTACGATACAGGCAACTATGGCTACACCTTC
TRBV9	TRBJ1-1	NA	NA	CASSVGSGEAFF	TGTGCCAGCAGCGTAGGAAGCGGTGAAGCTTTCTTT
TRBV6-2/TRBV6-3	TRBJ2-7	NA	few	CASSYSSAYEQYF	TGTGCCAGCAGTTACTCGAGCGCCTACGAGCAGTACTTC
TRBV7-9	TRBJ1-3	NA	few	CASSLAQRSGNTIYF	TGTGCCAGCAGCTTAGCGCAACGCTCTGGAAACACCATATATTTT
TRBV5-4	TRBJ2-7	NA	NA	CASSEDYRKYEQYF	TGTGCCAGCAGCGAGGACTATCGAAAGTACGAGCAGTACTTC
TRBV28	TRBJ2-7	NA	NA	CASSLPPSFREYEQYF	TGTGCCAGCAGTTTACCTCCTTCGTTTCGGGAGTACGAGCAGTACTTC
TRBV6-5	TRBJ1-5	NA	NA	CASRYRGNQPQHF	TGTGCCAGCAGGTACAGGGGCAATCAGCCCCAGCATTTT
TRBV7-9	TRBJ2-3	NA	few	CASSFSDRKSTDTQYF	TGTGCCAGCAGCTTTTCCGACAGGAAAAGCACAGATACGCAGTATTTT
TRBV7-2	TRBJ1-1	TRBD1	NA	CASSPTGGARAEAFF	TGTGCCAGCAGCCCTACAGGGGGCGCGAGGGCTGAAGCTTTCTTT
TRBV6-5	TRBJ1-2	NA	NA	CASSYGGSYGYTF	TGTGCCAGCAGTTACGGGGGCAGCTATGGCTACACCTTC
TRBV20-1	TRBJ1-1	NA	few	CSAAPGRNTEAFF	TGCAGTGCTGCCCCCGGGAGGAACACTGAAGCTTTCTTT
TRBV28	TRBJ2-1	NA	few	CASSLGYEQFF	TGTGCCAGCAGCCTCGGCTATGAGCAGTTCTTC
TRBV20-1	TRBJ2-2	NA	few	CSLEGANTGELFF	TGCAGTCTGGAGGGGGCGAACACCGGGGAGCTGTTTTTT
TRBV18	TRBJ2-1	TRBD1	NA	CASSPPVRTGGYNEQFF	TGTGCCAGCTCACCACCGGTCCGGACAGGGGGTTACAATGAGCAGTTCTTC
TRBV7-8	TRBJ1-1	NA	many	CASSLEQGRSNTEAFF	TGTGCCAGCAGCCTAGAACAGGGTAGGAGTAACACTGAAGCTTTCTTT
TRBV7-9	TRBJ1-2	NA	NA	CASSLDIRKRYTF	TGTGCCAGCAGCTTAGACATCAGGAAGCGCTACACCTTC
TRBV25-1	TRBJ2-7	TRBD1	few	CASSEWGTGVVYEQYF	TGTGCCAGCAGTGAATGGGGGACAGGGGTCGTCTACGAGCAGTACTTC
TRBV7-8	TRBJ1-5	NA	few	CASSLKREGAVRQPQHF	TGTGCCAGCAGCTTAAAAAGGGAAGGGGCAGTTAGGCAGCCCCAGCATTTT
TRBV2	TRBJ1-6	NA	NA	CASSEAGVSPLHF	TGTGCCAGCAGTGAAGCGGGGGTCTCACCCCTCCACTTT
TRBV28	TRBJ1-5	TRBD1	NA	CASSHGQGGQPQHF	TGTGCCAGCAGTCACGGACAGGGTGGTCAGCCCCAGCATTTT
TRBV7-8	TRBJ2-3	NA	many	CASTRDTDTQYF	TGTGCCAGCACTAGAGATACAGATACGCAGTATTTT
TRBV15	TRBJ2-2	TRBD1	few	CATRRDRATGELFF	TGTGCCACCAGGAGGGACAGAGCCACCGGGGAGCTGTTTTTT
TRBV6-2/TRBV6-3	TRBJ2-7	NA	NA	CASTQNRQDKAYEQYF	TGTGCCAGTACCCAGAATCGGCAGGACAAAGCCTACGAGCAGTACTTC